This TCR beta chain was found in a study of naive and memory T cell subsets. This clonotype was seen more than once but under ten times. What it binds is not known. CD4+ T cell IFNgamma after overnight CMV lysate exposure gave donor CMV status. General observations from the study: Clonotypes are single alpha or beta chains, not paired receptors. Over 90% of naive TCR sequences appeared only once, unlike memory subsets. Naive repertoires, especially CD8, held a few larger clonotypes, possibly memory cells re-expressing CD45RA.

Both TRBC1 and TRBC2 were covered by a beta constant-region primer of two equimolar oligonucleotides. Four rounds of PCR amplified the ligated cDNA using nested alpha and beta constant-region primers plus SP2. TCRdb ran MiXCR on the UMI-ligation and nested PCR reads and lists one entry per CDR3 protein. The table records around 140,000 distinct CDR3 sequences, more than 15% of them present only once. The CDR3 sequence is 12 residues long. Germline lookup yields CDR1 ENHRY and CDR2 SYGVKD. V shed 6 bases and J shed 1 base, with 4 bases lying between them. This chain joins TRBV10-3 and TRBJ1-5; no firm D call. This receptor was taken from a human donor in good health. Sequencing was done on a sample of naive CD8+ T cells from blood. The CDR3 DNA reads TGTGCCATCAGCCGGAGCAATCAGCCCCAGCATTTT. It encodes CAISRSNQPQHF.